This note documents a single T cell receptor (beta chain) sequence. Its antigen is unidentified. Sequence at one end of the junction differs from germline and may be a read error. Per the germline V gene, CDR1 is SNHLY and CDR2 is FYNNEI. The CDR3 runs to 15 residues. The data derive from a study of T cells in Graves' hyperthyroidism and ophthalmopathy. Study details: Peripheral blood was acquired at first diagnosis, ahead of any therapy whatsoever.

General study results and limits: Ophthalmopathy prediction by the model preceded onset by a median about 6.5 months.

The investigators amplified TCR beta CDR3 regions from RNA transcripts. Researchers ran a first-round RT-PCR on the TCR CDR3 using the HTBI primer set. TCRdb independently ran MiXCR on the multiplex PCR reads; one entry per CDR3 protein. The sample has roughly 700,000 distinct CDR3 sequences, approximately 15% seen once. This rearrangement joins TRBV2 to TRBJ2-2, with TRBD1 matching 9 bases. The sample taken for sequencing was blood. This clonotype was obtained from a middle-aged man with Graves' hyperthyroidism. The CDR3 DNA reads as TGTGCCAGCACCCGACAGGGGGATGGCACCGGGGAGCCGTTTTTT. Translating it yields CASTRQGDGTGEPFF.